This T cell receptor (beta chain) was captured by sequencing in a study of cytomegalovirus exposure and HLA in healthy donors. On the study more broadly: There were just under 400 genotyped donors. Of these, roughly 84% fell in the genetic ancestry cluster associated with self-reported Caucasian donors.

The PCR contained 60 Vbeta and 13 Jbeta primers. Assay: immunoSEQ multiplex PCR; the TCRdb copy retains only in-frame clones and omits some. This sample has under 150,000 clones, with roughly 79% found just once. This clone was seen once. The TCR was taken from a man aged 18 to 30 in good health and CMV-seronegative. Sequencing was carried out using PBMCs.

This chain's CDR3 is CASSRFPPHRGGPETQYF. In DNA form, the CDR3 reads TGTGCCAGCAGCCGTTTCCCCCCCCACAGGGGGGGGCCAGAGACCCAGTACTTC. The chain recombines TRBV7-9 with TRBJ2-5; D perhaps matches TRBD1 (8 bases). This CDR3 has 18 amino acids. Looked up from germline, CDR1 is SEHNR and CDR2 is FQNEAQ (reference sequence). Trimming left V 5 bases short and J 4 bases short, with 26 bases between.